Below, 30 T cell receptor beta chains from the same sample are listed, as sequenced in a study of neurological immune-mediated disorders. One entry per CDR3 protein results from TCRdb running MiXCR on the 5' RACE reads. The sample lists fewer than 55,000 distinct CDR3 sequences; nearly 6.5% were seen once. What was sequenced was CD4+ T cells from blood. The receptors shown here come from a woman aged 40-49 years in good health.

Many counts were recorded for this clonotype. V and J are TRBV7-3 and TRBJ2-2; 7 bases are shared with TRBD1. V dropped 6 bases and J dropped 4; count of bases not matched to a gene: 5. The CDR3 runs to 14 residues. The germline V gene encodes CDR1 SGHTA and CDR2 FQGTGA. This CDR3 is CASRLDRATGELFF. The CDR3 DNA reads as TGTGCCAGCAGACTCGACAGGGCCACCGGGGAGCTGTTTTTT.

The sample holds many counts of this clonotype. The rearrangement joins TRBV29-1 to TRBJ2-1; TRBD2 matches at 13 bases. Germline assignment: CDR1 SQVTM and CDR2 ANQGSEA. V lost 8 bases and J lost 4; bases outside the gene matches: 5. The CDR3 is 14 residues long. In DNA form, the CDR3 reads TGCAGCCCCCAGGGACTAGCGGGATACAATGAGCAGTTCTTC. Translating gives CSPQGLAGYNEQFF.

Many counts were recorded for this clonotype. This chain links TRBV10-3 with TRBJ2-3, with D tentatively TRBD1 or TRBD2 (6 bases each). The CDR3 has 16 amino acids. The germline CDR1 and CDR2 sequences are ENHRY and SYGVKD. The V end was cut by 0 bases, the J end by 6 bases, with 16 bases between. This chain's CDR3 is CAISESKAAGGDTQYF. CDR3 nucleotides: TGTGCCATCAGTGAGTCGAAAGCCGCCGGGGGCGATACGCAGTATTTT.

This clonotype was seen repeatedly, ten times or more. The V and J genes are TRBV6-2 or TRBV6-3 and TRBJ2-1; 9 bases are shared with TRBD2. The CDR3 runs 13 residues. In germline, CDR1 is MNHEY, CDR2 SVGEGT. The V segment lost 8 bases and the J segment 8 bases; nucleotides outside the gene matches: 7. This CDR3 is CASRNSGSDEQFF. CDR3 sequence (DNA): TGTGCCAGCCGGAATAGCGGGAGTGATGAGCAGTTCTTC.

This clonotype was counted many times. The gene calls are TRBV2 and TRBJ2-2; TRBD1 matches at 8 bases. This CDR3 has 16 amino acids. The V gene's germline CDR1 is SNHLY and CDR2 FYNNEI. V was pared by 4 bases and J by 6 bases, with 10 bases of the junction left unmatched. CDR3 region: CASSAGQGVVAGELFF. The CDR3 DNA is TGTGCCAGCAGTGCCGGACAGGGTGTGGTCGCCGGGGAGCTGTTTTTT.

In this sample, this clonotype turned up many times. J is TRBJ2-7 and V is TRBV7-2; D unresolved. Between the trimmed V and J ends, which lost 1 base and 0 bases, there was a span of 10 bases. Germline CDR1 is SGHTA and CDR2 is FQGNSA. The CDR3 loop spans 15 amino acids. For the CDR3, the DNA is TGTGCCAGCAGCTTAGTGGCGACACCCTCCTACGAGCAGTACTTC. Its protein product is CASSLVATPSYEQYF. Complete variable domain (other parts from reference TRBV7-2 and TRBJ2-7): GAGVSQSPSNKVTEKGKDVELRCDPISGHTALYWYRQSLGQGLEFLIYFQGNSAPDKSGLPSDRFSAERTGGSVSTLTIQRTQQEDSAVYLCASSLVATPSYEQYFGPGTRLTVT.

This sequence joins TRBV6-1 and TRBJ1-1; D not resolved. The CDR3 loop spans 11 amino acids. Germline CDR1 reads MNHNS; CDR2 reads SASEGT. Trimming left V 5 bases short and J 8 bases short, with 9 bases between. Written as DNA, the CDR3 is TGTGCCAGCAGTCGGGCAGACGAAGCTTTCTTT. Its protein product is CASSRADEAFF.

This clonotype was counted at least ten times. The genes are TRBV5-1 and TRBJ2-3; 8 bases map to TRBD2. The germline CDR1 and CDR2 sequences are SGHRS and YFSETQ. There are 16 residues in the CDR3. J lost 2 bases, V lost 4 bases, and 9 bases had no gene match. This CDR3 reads CASSPGLAGYTDTQYF. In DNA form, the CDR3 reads TGCGCCAGCAGCCCCGGCCTAGCGGGCTACACAGATACGCAGTATTTT.

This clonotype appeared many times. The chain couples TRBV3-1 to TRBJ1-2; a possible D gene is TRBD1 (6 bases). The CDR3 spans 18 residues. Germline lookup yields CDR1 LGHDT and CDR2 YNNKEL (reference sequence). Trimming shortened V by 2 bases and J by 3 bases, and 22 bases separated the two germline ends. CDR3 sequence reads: CASSQLQGGVQGDYGYTF. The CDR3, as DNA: TGTGCCAGCAGCCAACTCCAAGGAGGAGTACAGGGCGACTATGGCTACACCTTC.

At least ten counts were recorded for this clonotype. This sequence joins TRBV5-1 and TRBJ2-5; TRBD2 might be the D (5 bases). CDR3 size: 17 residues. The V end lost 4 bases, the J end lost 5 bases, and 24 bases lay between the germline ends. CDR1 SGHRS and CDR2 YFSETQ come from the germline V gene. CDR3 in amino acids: CASSPAVRVGREETQYF. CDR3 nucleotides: TGCGCCAGCAGCCCGGCCGTGCGTGTGGGTAGGGAGGAGACCCAGTACTTC.

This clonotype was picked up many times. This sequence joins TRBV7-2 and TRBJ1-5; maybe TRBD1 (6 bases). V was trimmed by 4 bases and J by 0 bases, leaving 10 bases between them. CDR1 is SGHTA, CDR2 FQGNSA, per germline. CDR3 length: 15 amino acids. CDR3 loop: CASSSQGYSNQPQHF. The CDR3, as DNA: TGTGCCAGCAGCTCACAGGGATATAGCAATCAGCCCCAGCATTTT.

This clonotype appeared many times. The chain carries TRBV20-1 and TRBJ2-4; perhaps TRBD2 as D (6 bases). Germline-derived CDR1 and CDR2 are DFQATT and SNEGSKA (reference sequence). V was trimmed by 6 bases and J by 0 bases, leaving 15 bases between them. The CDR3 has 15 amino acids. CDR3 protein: CSALVRGLAKNIQYF. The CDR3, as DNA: TGCAGTGCCCTGGTTAGGGGACTAGCCAAAAACATTCAGTACTTC.

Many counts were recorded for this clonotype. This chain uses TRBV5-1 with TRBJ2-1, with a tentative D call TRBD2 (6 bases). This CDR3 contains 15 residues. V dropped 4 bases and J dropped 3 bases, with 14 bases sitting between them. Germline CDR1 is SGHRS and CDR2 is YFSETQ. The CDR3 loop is CASSLLAENYNEQFF. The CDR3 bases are TGCGCCAGCAGCCTATTAGCGGAGAACTACAATGAGCAGTTCTTC.

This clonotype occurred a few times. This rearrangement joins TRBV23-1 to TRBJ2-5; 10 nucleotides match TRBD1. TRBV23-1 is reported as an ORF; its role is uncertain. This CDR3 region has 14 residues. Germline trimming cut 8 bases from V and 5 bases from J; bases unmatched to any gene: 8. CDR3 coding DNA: TGCGCCAGCGTAGACAGGGGGCTCGGGGAGACCCAGTACTTC. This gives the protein CASVDRGLGETQYF.

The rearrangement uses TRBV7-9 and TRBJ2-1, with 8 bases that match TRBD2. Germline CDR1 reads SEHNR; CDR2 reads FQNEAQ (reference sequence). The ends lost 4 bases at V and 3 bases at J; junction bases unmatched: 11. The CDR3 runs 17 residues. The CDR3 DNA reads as TGTGCCAGCAGCTCGTTCTACGGGAGGGAGGGCTACAATGAGCAGTTCTTC. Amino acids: CASSSFYGREGYNEQFF.

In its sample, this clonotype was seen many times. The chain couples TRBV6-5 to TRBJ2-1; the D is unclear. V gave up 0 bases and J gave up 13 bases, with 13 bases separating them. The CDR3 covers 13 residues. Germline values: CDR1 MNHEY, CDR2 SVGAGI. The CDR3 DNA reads TGTGCCAGCAGTTACTCGTTGGGTAGACTCCAGTTCTTC. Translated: CASSYSLGRLQFF.

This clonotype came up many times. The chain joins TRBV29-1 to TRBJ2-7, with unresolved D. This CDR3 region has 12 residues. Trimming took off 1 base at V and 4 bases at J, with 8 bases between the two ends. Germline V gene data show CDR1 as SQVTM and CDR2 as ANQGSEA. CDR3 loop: CSVEGVKYEQYF. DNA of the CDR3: TGCAGCGTTGAAGGGGTTAAGTACGAGCAGTACTTC.

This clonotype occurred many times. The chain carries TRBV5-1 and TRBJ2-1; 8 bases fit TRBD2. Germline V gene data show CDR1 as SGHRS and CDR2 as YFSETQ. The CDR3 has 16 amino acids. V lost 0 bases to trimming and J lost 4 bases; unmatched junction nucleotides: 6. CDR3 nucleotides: TGCGCCAGCAGCTTGGCAAGCGGGAGTGGGTACAATGAGCAGTTCTTC. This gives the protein CASSLASGSGYNEQFF. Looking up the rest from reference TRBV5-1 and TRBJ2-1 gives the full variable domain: KAGVTQTPRYLIKTRGQQVTLSCSPISGHRSVSWYQQTPGQGLQFLFEYFSETQRNKGNFPGRFSGRQFSNSRSEMNVSTLELGDSALYLCASSLASGSGYNEQFFGPGTRLTVL.

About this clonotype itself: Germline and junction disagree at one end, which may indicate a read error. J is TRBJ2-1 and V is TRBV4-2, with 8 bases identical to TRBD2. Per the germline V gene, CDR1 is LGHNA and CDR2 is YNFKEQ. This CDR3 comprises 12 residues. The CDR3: CASSPGGGSMVF. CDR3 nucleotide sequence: TGTGCCAGCAGCCCAGGCGGGGGGAGCATGGTCTTC.

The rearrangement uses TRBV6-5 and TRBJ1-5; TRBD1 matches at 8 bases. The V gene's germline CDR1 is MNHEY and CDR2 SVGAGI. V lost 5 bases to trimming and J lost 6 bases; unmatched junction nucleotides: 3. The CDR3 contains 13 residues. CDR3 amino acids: CASSMDRVQPQHF. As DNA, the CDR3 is TGTGCCAGCAGTATGGACAGGGTTCAGCCCCAGCATTTT.

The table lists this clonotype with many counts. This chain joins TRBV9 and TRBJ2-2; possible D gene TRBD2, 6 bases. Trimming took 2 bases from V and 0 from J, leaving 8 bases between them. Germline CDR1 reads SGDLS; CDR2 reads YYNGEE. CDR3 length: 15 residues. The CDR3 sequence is CASSVAGPNTGELFF. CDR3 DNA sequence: TGTGCCAGCAGCGTCGCGGGACCGAACACCGGGGAGCTGTTTTTT.

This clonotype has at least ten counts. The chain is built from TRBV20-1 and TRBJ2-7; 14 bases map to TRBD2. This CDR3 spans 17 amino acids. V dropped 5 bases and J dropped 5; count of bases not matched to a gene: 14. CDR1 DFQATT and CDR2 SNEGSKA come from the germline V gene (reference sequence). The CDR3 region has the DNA TGCAGTGCTGCGGGACTAGCGGGAGTGAACCCCACAAACGAGCAGTACTTC. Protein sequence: CSAAGLAGVNPTNEQYF.

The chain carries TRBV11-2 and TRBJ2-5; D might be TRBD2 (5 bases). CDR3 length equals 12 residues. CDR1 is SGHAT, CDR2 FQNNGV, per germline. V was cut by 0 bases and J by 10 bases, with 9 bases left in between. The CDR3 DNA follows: TGTGCCAGCAGCTTAGAAGCGGATGACCAGTACTTC. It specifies CASSLEADDQYF. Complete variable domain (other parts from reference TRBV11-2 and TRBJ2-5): EAGVAQSPRYKIIEKRQSVAFWCNPISGHATLYWYQQILGQGPKLLIQFQNNGVVDDSQLPKDRFSAERLKGVDSTLKIQPAKLEDSAVYLCASSLEADDQYFGPGTRLLVL.

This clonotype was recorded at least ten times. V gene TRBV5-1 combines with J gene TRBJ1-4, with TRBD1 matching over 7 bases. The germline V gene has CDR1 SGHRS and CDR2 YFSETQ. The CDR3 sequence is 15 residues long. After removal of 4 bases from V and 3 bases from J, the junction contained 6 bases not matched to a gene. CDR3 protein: CASSRGQSSNEKLFF. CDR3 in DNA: TGCGCCAGCAGCAGGGGACAGTCATCTAATGAAAAACTGTTTTTT.

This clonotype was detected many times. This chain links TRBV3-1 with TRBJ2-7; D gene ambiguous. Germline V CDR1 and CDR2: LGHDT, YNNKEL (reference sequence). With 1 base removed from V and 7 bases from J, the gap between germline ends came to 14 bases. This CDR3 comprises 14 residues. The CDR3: CASSQAYGVGEQYF. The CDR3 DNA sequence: TGTGCCAGCAGCCAAGCCTATGGGGTCGGGGAGCAGTACTTC.

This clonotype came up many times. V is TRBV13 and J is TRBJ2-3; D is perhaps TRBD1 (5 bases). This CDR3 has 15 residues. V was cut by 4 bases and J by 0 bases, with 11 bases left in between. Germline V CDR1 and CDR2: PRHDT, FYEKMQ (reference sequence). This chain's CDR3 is CASSWGGASTDTQYF. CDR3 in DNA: TGTGCCAGCAGCTGGGGTGGGGCTAGCACAGATACGCAGTATTTT.

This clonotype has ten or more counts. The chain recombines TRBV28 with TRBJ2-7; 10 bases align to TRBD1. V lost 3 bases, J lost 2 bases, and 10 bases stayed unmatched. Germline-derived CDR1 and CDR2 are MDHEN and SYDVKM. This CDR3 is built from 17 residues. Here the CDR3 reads CASSFLSPGQGTYEQYF. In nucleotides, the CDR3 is TGTGCCAGCAGTTTCCTCTCACCGGGACAGGGGACCTACGAGCAGTACTTC.

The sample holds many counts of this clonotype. CDR3 sequence reads: CASSQQAFYEQYF. Written as DNA, the CDR3 is TGTGCCAGCAGCCAACAGGCTTTCTACGAGCAGTACTTC. The chain carries TRBV11-2 and TRBJ2-7, with D possibly being TRBD1 (5 bases). This CDR3 contains 13 residues. V gave up 5 bases and J gave up 3 bases, with 11 bases separating them. Per the germline V gene, CDR1 is SGHAT and CDR2 is FQNNGV. Together with reference TRBV11-2 and TRBJ2-7, the CDR3 gives the full variable domain: EAGVAQSPRYKIIEKRQSVAFWCNPISGHATLYWYQQILGQGPKLLIQFQNNGVVDDSQLPKDRFSAERLKGVDSTLKIQPAKLEDSAVYLCASSQQAFYEQYFGPGTRLTVT.

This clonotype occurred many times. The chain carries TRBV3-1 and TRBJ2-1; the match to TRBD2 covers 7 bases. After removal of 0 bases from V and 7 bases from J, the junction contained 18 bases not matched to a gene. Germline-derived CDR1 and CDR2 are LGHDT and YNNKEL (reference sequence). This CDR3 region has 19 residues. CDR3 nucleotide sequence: TGTGCCAGCAGCCAAGAAGTGCTAGCGGCATGGGGGTGGGGGAATGAGCAGTTCTTC. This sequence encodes CASSQEVLAAWGWGNEQFF.

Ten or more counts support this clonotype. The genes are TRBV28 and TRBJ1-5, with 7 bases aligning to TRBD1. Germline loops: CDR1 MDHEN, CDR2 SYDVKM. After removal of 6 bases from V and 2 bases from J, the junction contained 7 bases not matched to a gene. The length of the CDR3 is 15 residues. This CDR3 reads CASSKDRTRNQPQHF. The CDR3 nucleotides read TGTGCCAGCAGCAAGGACAGGACCCGCAATCAGCCCCAGCATTTT.